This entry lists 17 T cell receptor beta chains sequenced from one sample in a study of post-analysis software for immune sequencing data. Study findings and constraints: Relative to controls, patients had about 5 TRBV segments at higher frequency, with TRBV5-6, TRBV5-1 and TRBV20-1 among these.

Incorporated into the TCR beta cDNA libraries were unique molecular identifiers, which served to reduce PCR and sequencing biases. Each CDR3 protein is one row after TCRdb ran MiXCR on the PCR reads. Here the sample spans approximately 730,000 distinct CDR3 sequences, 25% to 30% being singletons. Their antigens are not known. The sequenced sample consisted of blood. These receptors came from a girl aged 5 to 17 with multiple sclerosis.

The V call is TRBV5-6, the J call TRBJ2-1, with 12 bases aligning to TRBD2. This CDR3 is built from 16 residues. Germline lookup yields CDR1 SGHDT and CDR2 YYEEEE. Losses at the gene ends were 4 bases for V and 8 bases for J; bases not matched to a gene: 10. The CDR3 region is CASSALTSGSSYEQFF. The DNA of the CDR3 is TGTGCCAGCAGCGCACTGACTAGCGGGAGTTCATATGAGCAGTTCTTC.

CDR3 protein: CASSDEKTRGETQYF. The CDR3, as DNA: TGCGCCAGCAGTGACGAGAAGACCAGGGGAGAGACCCAGTACTTC. V and J are TRBV10-1 and TRBJ2-7; D might be TRBD1 (6 bases). The J call is in doubt because the DNA end fits TRBJ2-5 better. This CDR3 spans 15 amino acids. The V gene's germline CDR1 is WNHNN and CDR2 SYGVQD (reference sequence).

CDR3 protein: CASSYSSRGYEQYF. For the CDR3, the DNA is TGTGCCAGCAGTTACTCGAGTCGCGGGTACGAGCAGTACTTC. The gene calls are TRBV6-5 and TRBJ2-7; tentative D call: TRBD2 (5 bases). The germline V gene has CDR1 MNHEY and CDR2 SVGAGI. V was clipped by 0 bases and J by 4 bases, with 10 bases between them. This CDR3 is built from 14 residues.

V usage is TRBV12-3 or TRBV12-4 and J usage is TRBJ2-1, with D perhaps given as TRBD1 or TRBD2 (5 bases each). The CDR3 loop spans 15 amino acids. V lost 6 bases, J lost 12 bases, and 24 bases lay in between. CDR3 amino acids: CASRNMGRRRIVQFF. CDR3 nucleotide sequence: TGTGCCAGCAGGAACATGGGACGGCGGAGGATTGTGCAGTTCTTC.

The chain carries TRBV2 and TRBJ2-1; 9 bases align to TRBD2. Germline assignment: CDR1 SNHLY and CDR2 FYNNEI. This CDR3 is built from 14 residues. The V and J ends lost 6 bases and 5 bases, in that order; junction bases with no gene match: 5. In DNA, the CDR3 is TGTGCCAGCAGGGATAGCGGGGGAAACAATGAGCAGTTCTTC. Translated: CASRDSGGNNEQFF. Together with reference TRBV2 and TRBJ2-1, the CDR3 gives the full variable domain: EPEVTQTPSHQVTQMGQEVILRCVPISNHLYFYWYRQILGQKVEFLVSFYNNEISEKSEIFDDQFSVERPDGSNFTLKIRSTKLEDSAMYFCASRDSGGNNEQFFGPGTRLTVL.

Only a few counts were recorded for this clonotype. CDR3 sequence: CSVEGTGGKETQYF. Written as DNA, the CDR3 is TGCAGTGTGGAGGGGACAGGGGGAAAAGAGACCCAGTACTTC. The V call is TRBV20-1, the J call TRBJ2-5; 11 positions match TRBD1. CDR1 DFQATT and CDR2 SNEGSKA come from the germline V gene (reference sequence). CDR3 size: 14 residues. With V trimmed by 7 bases and J by 3 bases, 7 bases remained unmatched.

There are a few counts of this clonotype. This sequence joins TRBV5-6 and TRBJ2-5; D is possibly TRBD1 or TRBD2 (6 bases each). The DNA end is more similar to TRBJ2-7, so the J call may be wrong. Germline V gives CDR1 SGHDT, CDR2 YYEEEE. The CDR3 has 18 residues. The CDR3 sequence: CASSLGRGAGLLTYEQYF. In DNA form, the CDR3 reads TGTGCCAGCAGCTTGGGTAGGGGGGCTGGACTACTTACCTACGAGCAGTACTTC.

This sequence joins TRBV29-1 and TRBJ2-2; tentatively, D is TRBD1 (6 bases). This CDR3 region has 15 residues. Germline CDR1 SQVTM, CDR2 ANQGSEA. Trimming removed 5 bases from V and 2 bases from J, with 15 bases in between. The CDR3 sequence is CSVPGTGPNTGELFF. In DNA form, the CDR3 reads TGCAGCGTTCCCGGTACAGGGCCTAACACCGGGGAGCTGTTTTTT.

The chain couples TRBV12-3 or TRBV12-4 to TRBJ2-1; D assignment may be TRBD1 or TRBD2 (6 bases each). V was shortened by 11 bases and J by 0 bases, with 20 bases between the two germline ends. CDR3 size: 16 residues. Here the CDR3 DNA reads TGTGCCTGCACCTATACCGGGGGCACCTCCTACAATGAGCAGTTCTTC. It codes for CACTYTGGTSYNEQFF.

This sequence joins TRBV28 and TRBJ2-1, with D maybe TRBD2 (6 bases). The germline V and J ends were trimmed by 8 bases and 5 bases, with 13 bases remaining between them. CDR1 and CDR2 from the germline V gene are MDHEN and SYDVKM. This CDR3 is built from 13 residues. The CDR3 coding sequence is TGTGCCAGCCTCGGGACTCTACACAATGAGCAGTTCTTC. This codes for CASLGTLHNEQFF.

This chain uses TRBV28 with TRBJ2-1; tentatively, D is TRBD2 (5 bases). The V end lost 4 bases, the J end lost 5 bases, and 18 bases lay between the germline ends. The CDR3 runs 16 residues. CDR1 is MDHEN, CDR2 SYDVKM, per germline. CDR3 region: CASSYPLATRDNEQFF. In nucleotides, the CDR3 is TGTGCCAGCAGTTACCCCCTAGCAACCCGCGACAATGAGCAGTTCTTC.

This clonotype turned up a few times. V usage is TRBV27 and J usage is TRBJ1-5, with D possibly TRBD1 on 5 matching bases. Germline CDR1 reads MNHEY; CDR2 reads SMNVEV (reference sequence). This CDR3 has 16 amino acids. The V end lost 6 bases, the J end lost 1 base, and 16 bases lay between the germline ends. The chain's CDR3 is CASSEYQGGSNQPQHF. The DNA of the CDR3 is TGTGCCAGCAGCGAATACCAGGGTGGGAGCAATCAGCCCCAGCATTTT.

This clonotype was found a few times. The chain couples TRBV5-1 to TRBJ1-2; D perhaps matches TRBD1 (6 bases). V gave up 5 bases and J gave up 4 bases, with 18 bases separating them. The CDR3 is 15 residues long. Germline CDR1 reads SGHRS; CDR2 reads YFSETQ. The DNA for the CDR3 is TGCGCCAGCAGTTCTGATGGGGGGGCCGGCTATGGCTACACCTTC. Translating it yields CASSSDGGAGYGYTF.

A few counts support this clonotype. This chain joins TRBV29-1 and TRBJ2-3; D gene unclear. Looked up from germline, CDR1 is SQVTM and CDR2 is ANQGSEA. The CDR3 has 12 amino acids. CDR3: CRPITGVDTQYF. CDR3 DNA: TGCAGACCAATCACCGGAGTAGATACGCAGTATTTT.

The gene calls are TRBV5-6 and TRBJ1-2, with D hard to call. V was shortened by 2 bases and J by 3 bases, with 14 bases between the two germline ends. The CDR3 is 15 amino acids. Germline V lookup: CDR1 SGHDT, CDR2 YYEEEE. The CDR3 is CASSLFRRFDYGYTF. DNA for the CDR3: TGTGCCAGCAGCTTATTCCGCAGGTTTGACTATGGCTACACCTTC.

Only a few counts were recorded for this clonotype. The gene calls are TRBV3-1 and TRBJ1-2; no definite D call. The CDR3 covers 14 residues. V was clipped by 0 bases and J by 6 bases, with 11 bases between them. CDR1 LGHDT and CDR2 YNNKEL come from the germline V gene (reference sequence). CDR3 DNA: TGTGCCAGCAGCCAAGATTTGGGTCGCAATGGCTACACCTTC. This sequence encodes CASSQDLGRNGYTF.

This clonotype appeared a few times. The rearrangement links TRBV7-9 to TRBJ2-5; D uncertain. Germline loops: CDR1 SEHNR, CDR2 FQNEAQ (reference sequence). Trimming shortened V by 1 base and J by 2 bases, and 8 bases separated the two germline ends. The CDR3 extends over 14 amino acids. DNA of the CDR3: TGTGCCAGCAGCTTAGTCCTAGGACAAGAGACCCAGTACTTC. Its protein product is CASSLVLGQETQYF.